This passage covers 16 T cell receptor beta chains from one sample sequenced in a study of vaccination effects on CD4 cells after COVID-19. The table came from immunoSEQ multiplex PCR; TCRdb's copy has only in-frame clones and leaves some out. Of about 27,000 clones listed, 73% are singletons. Prior to sequencing, the ViraFEST assay stimulated PBMC with viral peptide pools, which expanded the antigen-specific CD4+ T cells. When around nine days of culture had elapsed, CD4+ T cells were isolated. Testing of the vaccine recipients showed negative nucleocapsid antibodies and no prior SARS-CoV-2 infection. Their recognized antigens are unknown. The sample in question was CD4+ T cells from PBMCs cultured with HCoV-NL63 spike peptides, obtained before COVID-19 vaccination. The source is a human donor who received a COVID-19 vaccine.

The DNA of the CDR3 is TGTGCCAGCTTAATCGGGTTGGGACAGAGAAGCAATCAGCCCCAGCATTTT. Amino acid sequence: CASLIGLGQRSNQPQHF. The J gene is TRBJ1-5, the V gene TRBV21-1; the table's D call, TRBD1, was not checked against the DNA. TRBV21-1 is a pseudogene. The CDR3 extends over 17 amino acids.

The chain links TRBV4-2 to TRBJ2-1, with TRBD2 identical over 12 bases. The junction had 14 bases not matched to a gene; V was cut back by 3 bases and J by 5 bases. This CDR3 spans 19 amino acids. The V gene's germline CDR1 is LGHNA and CDR2 YNFKEQ. The CDR3 loop reads CASSHATMKTSGSNNEQFF. CDR3 DNA: TGTGCCAGCAGCCACGCCACTATGAAGACTAGCGGGAGTAACAATGAGCAGTTCTTC.

This clone was detected once. This chain connects TRBV20-1 to TRBJ1-5, with no clear D. V was pared by 3 bases and J by 1 base, with 10 bases between. The germline gives CDR1 DFQATT, CDR2 SNEGSKA (reference sequence). The CDR3 loop spans 14 amino acids. In DNA form, the CDR3 reads TGCAGTGCTAGTAACGGACCCAGCAATCAGCCCCAGCATTTT. Encoded protein: CSASNGPSNQPQHF.

The chain employs TRBV7-2 and TRBJ2-2; no clear D gene. This CDR3 has 11 residues. V shed 1 base and J shed 8 bases, with 2 bases lying between them. Per germline, CDR1 SGHTA and CDR2 FQGNSA. This chain's CDR3 is CASSLEGELFF. The CDR3 bases are TGTGCCAGCAGCTTAGAAGGGGAGCTGTTTTTT.

The rearrangement joins TRBV6-6 to TRBJ1-5; D unclear. The length of the CDR3 is 14 residues. Trimming stripped 5 bases from V and 0 bases from J, with 8 bases between. Germline V gene data show CDR1 as MNHNY and CDR2 as SVGAGI (reference sequence). The CDR3 nucleotides read TGTGCCAGCAGTACCAGCAATAGCAATCAGCCCCAGCATTTT. It translates to CASSTSNSNQPQHF.

The chain carries TRBV5-1 and TRBJ2-3; the match to TRBD1 covers 10 bases. Germline-derived CDR1 and CDR2 are SGHRS and YFSETQ. Trimming at V came to 0 bases and at J to 3 bases, leaving 1 base not matched to a gene. The CDR3 has 15 amino acids. CDR3 nucleotide sequence: TGCGCCAGCAGCTTGGGACAGGGGGCAACAGATACGCAGTATTTT. It encodes CASSLGQGATDTQYF.

The CDR3 nucleotides read TGCAGCGTTGCGTCTGGGGCCAACGTCCTGACTTTC. Protein sequence: CSVASGANVLTF. The chain carries TRBV29-1 and TRBJ2-6, with D hard to call. The CDR3 is 12 amino acids. Germline assignment: CDR1 SQVTM and CDR2 ANQGSEA. V lost 4 bases to trimming and J lost 1 base, with 2 bases between them.

This chain joins TRBV20-1 and TRBJ1-6; D gene uncertain. Looked up from germline, CDR1 is DFQATT and CDR2 is SNEGSKA (reference sequence). Trimming took 3 bases from V and 7 from J, leaving 16 bases between them. CDR3 size: 15 residues. Written as DNA, the CDR3 is TGCAGTGCTAGTATTGGGAGAAGCGGCAATTCACCCCTCCACTTT. It codes for CSASIGRSGNSPLHF.

V gene TRBV7-3 combines with J gene TRBJ2-1; possibly TRBD2 for D (6 bases). The V gene lost 3 bases and the J gene lost 12 bases, with 9 bases spanning the gap. Looked up from germline, CDR1 is SGHTA and CDR2 is FQGTGA. CDR3 length: 11 amino acids. CDR3 in DNA: TGTGCCAGCAGCTTTGGAGGGAGGCAGTTCTTC. It yields the protein CASSFGGRQFF.

The chain carries TRBV7-2 and TRBJ2-2; the D gene is possibly TRBD1 (5 bases). V lost 6 bases and J lost 5, with 13 bases in between. The CDR3 is made up of 14 amino acids. The germline V gene encodes CDR1 SGHTA and CDR2 FQGNSA. In DNA, the CDR3 is TGTGCCAGCAGAGTCCAGGGATGGACCGGGGAGCTGTTTTTT. It yields the protein CASRVQGWTGELFF.

This rearrangement joins TRBV5-1 to TRBJ1-5; 8 positions agree with TRBD1. Trimming at V came to 4 bases and at J to 6 bases, leaving 9 bases not matched to a gene. The germline CDR1 and CDR2 sequences are SGHRS and YFSETQ. The CDR3 consists of 15 residues. For the CDR3, the DNA is TGCGCCAGCAGCCCAAAGGGACAGGAAGGTCAGCCCCAGCATTTT. It specifies CASSPKGQEGQPQHF.

The J gene is TRBJ2-1, the V gene TRBV5-4, with 8 bases aligning to TRBD2. CDR3 size: 16 residues. J gave up 4 bases and V 6 bases, and 12 bases lay outside the gene matches. The germline CDR1 and CDR2 sequences are SGHNT and YYREEE (reference sequence). CDR3 DNA: TGTGCCAGCACTTCTGGCGGGGGGAGGGTATACAATGAGCAGTTCTTC. Translating gives CASTSGGGRVYNEQFF.

The chain joins TRBV3-1 (or the pseudogene TRBV3-2) to TRBJ2-3, with TRBD1 as a possible D gene (7 bases). The CDR3 contains 15 residues. Germline-derived CDR1 and CDR2 are LGHDT and YNNKEL (reference sequence). V lost 7 bases and J lost 6, with 20 bases in between. CDR3 sequence: CASKSGGPDWDTQYF. For the CDR3, the DNA is TGTGCCAGCAAGTCAGGGGGGCCGGATTGGGATACGCAGTATTTT.

The V call is TRBV6-6, the J call TRBJ1-2, with D possibly matching TRBD1 (6 bases). Trimming pared 7 bases from V and 4 bases from J, leaving 16 bases between. The CDR3 runs 14 residues. CDR1 is MNHNY and CDR2 is SVGAGI in the germline V gene (reference sequence). The CDR3 loop is CASIPEQGVYGYTF. CDR3 nucleotide sequence: TGTGCCAGCATACCCGAACAGGGCGTCTATGGCTACACCTTC.

This chain joins TRBV9 and TRBJ2-1; 16 bases line up with TRBD2. This CDR3 has 18 residues. Germline assignment: CDR1 SGDLS and CDR2 YYNGEE. Trimming removed 0 bases from V and 5 bases from J; junction bases left unmatched: 5. CDR3 sequence reads: CASSVGIGTSGRDNEQFF. CDR3 DNA: TGTGCCAGCAGCGTAGGGATTGGGACTAGCGGGAGGGACAATGAGCAGTTCTTC. The variable domain in full, completed from reference TRBV9 and TRBJ2-1, reads DSGVTQTPKHLITATGQRVTLRCSPRSGDLSVYWYQQSLDQGLQFLIQYYNGEERAKGNILERFSAQQFPDLHSELNLSSLELGDSALYFCASSVGIGTSGRDNEQFFGPGTRLTVL.

The chain employs TRBV2 and TRBJ1-5, with D perhaps TRBD1 (5 bases). The germline V gene encodes CDR1 SNHLY and CDR2 FYNNEI. Trimming shortened V by 4 bases and J by 1 base, and 14 bases separated the two germline ends. The CDR3 consists of 16 residues. The CDR3 sequence is CASSVWGTRSNQPQHF. The CDR3 DNA reads TGTGCCAGCAGTGTTTGGGGGACTCGCAGCAATCAGCCCCAGCATTTT.